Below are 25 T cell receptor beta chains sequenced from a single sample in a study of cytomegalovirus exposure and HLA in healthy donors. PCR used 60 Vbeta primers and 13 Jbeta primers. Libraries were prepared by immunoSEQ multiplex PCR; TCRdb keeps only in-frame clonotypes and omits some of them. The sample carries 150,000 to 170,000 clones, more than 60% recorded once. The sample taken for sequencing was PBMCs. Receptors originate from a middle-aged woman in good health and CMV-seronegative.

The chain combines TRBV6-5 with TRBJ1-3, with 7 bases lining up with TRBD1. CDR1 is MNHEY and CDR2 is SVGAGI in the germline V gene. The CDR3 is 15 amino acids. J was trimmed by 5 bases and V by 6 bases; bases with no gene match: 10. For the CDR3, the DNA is TGTGCCAGCAGCGAGGGGGCAAACGTCAGAAACACCATATATTTT. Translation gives CASSEGANVRNTIYF.

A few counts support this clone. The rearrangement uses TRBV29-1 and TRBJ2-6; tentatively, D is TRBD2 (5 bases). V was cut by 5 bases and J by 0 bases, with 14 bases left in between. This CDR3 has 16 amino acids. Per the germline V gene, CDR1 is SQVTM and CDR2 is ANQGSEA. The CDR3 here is CSVRGIPSSGANVLTF. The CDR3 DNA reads TGCAGCGTTCGGGGAATCCCGAGCTCTGGGGCCAACGTCCTGACTTTC.

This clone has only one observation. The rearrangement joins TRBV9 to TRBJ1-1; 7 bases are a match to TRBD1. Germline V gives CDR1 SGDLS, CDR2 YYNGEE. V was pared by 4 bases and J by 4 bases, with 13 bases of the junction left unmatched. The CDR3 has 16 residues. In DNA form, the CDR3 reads TGTGCCAGCAGCATCCTACAGGGGTCCATAGGCACTGAAGCTTTCTTT. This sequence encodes CASSILQGSIGTEAFF.

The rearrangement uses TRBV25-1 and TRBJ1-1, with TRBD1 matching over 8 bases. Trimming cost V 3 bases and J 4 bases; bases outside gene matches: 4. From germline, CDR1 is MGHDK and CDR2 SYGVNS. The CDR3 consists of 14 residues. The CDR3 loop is CASSDGQGATEAFF. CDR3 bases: TGTGCCAGCAGTGACGGACAGGGAGCCACTGAAGCTTTCTTT.

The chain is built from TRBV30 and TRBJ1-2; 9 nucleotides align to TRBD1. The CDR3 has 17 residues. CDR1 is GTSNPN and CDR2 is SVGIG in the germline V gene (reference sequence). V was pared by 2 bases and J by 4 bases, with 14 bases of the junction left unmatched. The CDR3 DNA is TGTGCCTGGAGTCCACCGGTGGTCGTGACAGGGGGCTATGGCTACACCTTC. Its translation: CAWSPPVVVTGGYGYTF.

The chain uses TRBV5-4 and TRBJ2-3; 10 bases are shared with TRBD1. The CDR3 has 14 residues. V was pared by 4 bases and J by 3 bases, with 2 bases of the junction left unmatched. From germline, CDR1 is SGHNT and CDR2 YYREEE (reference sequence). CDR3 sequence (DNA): TGTGCCAGCAGCGGGGGACAGGGGACAGATACGCAGTATTTT. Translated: CASSGGQGTDTQYF.

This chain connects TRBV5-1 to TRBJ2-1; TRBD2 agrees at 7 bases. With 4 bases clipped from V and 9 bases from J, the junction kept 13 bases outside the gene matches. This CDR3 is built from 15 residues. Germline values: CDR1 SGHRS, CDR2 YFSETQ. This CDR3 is CASSPSGNRHGEQFF. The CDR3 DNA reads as TGCGCCAGCAGCCCAAGCGGGAACCGGCACGGTGAGCAGTTCTTC.

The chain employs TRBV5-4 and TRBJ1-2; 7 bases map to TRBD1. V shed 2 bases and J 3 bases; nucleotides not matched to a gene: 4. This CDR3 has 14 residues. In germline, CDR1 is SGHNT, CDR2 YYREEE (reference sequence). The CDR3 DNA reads TGTGCCAGCAGCTTTTCCGGGACAGACTATGGCTACACCTTC. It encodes CASSFSGTDYGYTF.

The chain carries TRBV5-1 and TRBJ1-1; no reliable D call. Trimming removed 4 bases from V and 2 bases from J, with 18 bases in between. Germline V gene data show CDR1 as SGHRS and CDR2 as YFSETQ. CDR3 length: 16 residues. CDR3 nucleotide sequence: TGCGCCAGCAGCGTTCGACCTGGGAGGGCAAACACTGAAGCTTTCTTT. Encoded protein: CASSVRPGRANTEAFF.

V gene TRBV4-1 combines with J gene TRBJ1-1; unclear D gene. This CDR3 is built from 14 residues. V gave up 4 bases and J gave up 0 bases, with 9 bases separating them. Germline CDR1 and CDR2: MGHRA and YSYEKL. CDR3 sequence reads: CASSPPYMNTEAFF. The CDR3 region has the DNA TGCGCCAGCAGCCCACCCTATATGAACACTGAAGCTTTCTTT.

The CDR3 protein is CASSYGPFGGGVPFF. For the CDR3, the DNA is TGTGCCAGCAGTTATGGTCCCTTTGGGGGAGGCGTTCCTTTCTTT. The rearrangement joins TRBV6-5 to TRBJ1-1; possibly TRBD1 for D (5 bases). From germline, CDR1 is MNHEY and CDR2 SVGAGI. The CDR3 sequence is 15 residues long. Between the trimmed V and J ends, which lost 3 bases and 12 bases, there was a span of 23 bases.

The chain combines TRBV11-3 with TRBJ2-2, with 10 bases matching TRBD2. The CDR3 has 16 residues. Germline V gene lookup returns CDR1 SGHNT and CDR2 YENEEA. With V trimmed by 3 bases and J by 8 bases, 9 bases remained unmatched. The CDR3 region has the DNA TGTGCCAGCAGCTTGGCTAGCGGGAGTTTTATGGGGGAGCTGTTTTTT. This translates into CASSLASGSFMGELFF.

The CDR3 loop reads CASSLGWTSFVEQYF. The CDR3 DNA sequence: TGCGCCAGCAGCTTGGGGTGGACTAGCTTCGTCGAGCAGTACTTC. The chain couples TRBV5-1 to TRBJ2-7, with 8 bases identical to TRBD2. The CDR3 spans 15 residues. From germline, CDR1 is SGHRS and CDR2 YFSETQ. V lost 0 bases to trimming and J lost 6 bases; unmatched junction nucleotides: 8.

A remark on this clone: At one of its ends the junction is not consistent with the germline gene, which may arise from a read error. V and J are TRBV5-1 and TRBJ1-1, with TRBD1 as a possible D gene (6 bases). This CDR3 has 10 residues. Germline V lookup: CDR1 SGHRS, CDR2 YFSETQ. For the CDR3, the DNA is TGCGCCAGCAGCGGGAGGGGGGGTCCCTTT. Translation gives CASSGRGGPF.

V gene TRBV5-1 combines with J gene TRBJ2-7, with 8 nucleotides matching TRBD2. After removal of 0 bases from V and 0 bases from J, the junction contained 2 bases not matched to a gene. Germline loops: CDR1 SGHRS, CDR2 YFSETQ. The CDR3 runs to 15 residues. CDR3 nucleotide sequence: TGCGCCAGCAGCTTGGGGAGCGGGAGCTCCTACGAGCAGTACTTC. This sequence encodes CASSLGSGSSYEQYF.

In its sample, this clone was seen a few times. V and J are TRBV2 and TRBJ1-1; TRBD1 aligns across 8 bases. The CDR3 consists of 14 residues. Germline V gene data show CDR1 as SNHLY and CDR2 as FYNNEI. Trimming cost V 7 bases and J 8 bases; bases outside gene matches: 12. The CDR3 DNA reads TGTGCCAGCACGGCGACAGGGGAAATTTTGGAAGCTTTCTTT. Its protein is CASTATGEILEAFF.

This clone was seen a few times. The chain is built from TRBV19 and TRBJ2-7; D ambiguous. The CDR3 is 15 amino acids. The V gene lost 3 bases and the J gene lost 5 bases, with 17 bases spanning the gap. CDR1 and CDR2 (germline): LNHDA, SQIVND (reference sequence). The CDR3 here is CASSIGPPHSDEQYF. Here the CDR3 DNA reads TGTGCCAGTAGTATTGGCCCGCCTCATTCCGACGAGCAGTACTTC.

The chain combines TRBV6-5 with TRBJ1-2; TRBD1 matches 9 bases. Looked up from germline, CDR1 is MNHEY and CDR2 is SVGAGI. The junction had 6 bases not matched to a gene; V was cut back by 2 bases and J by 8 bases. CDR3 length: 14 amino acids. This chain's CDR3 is CASSYGTGIKGYTF. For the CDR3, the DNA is TGTGCCAGCAGTTACGGGACAGGGATAAAAGGCTACACCTTC.

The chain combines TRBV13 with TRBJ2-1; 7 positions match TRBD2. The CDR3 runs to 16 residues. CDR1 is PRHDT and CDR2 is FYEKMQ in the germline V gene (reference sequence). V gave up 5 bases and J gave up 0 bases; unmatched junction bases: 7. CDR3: CASSLLAGHSYNEQFF. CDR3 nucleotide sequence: TGTGCCAGCAGCCTCTTAGCGGGCCACTCCTACAATGAGCAGTTCTTC.

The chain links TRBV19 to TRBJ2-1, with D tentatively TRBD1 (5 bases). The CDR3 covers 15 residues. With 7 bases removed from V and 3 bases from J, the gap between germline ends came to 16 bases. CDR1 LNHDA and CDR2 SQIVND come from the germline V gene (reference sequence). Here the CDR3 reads CASILLRVVYNEQFF. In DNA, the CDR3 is TGTGCCAGTATCCTCCTCAGGGTGGTCTACAATGAGCAGTTCTTC.

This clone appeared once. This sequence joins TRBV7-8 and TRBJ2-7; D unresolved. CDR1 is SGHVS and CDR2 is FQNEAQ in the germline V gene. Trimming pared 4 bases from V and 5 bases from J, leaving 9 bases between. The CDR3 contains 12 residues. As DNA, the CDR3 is TGTGCCAGCAGCTGGTACATTGACGAGCAGTACTTC. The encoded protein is CASSWYIDEQYF.

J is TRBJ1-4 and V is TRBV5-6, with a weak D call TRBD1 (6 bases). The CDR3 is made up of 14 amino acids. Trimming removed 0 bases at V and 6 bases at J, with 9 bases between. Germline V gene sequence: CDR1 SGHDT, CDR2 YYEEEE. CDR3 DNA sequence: TGTGCCAGCAGCTTGGCAGGGGACGATGAAAAACTGTTTTTT. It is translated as CASSLAGDDEKLFF. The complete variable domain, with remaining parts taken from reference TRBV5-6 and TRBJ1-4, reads DAGVTQSPTHLIKTRGQQVTLRCSPKSGHDTVSWYQQALGQGPQFIFQYYEEEERQRGNFPDRFSGHQFPNYSSELNVNALLLGDSALYLCASSLAGDDEKLFFGSGTQLSVL.

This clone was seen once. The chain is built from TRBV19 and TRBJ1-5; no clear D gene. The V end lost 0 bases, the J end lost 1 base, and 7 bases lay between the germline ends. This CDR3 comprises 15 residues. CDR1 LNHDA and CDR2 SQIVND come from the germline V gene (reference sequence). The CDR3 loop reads CASSIDGESNQPQHF. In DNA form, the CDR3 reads TGTGCCAGTAGTATAGACGGGGAGAGCAATCAGCCCCAGCATTTT.

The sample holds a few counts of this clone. The CDR3 sequence is CASQGQGLNQPQHF. The CDR3 DNA sequence: TGTGCCAGCCAGGGACAGGGCCTCAATCAGCCCCAGCATTTT. This chain links TRBV6-1 with TRBJ1-5; 9 nucleotides align to TRBD1. This CDR3 region has 14 residues. Trimming took 8 bases from V and 3 from J; bases not matched to a gene: 5. CDR1 MNHNS and CDR2 SASEGT come from the germline V gene.

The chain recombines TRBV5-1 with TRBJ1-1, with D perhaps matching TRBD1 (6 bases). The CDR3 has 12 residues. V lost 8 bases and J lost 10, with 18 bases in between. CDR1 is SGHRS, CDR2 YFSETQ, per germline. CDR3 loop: CASQGPTGTAFF. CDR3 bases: TGCGCCAGTCAAGGGCCTACAGGGACAGCTTTCTTT.